This entry lists 14 T cell receptor beta chains sequenced from one sample in a study of Tregs in tolerant kidney transplant recipients (dated by TCRdb to between 2018 and 2020). Libraries were constructed by the immunoSEQ multiplex PCR assay. TCRdb carries this immuneACCESS record with in-frame sequences only. Its versions omit some clonotypes, under half of them owing to an unresolved V gene in the studies checked, with the rest unexplained. The sample contains under 300,000 clones, approximately 84% of them found a single time. The ten top clones hold about 0.64% of the sample. Sequencing was done on a sample of CD4+ T cells from blood. These receptors all come from a human donor in good health.

Of note for this clone: Mismatch with germline at one junction end may stem from a read error. V is TRBV2 and J is TRBJ2-4; D possibly matches TRBD1 or TRBD2 (5 bases each). This CDR3 is built from 11 residues. Germline V lookup: CDR1 SNHLY, CDR2 FYNNEI. This CDR3 is CASSEYPGPLF. The DNA of the CDR3 is TGTGCCAGCAGTGAATATCCGGGACCCCTCTTC.

The chain employs TRBV4-1 and TRBJ2-7; TRBD1 aligns across 7 bases. This CDR3 is built from 17 residues. V lost 2 bases to trimming and J lost 0 bases; unmatched junction nucleotides: 10. Germline CDR1 and CDR2: MGHRA and YSYEKL. In DNA form, the CDR3 reads TGCGCCAGCAGCCAAAGATTGGGGGCAGGGGGCTCCTACGAGCAGTACTTC. It codes for CASSQRLGAGGSYEQYF.

This clone appeared once. The chain is built from TRBV6-5 and TRBJ1-3; D is possibly TRBD1 (5 bases). The CDR3 length is 15 residues. The germline V and J ends were trimmed by 6 bases and 0 bases, with 12 bases remaining between them. CDR1 MNHEY and CDR2 SVGAGI come from the germline V gene. In nucleotides, the CDR3 is TGTGCCAGCAGAACCGACAGTCCCTCTGGAAACACCATATATTTT. Its translation: CASRTDSPSGNTIYF.

This chain links TRBV5-1 with TRBJ2-2; unclear D gene. Looked up from germline, CDR1 is SGHRS and CDR2 is YFSETQ. The CDR3 runs to 13 residues. Trimming took off 1 base at V and 4 bases at J, with 5 bases between the two ends. The CDR3, as DNA: TGCGCCAGCAGCTTGCAGCTCACCGGGGAGCTGTTTTTT. Its protein product is CASSLQLTGELFF.

This clone was seen only a few times. The sample carries other DNA sequences with the same CDR3. The chain employs TRBV7-9 and TRBJ1-1; D is unresolved. Germline CDR1 reads SEHNR; CDR2 reads FQNEAQ (reference sequence). This CDR3 spans 13 amino acids. Trimming stripped 2 bases from V and 0 bases from J, with 4 bases between. The CDR3 sequence: CASSLTVNTEAFF. CDR3 in DNA: TGTGCCAGCAGCTTAACCGTGAACACTGAAGCTTTCTTT.

The rearrangement joins TRBV5-1 to TRBJ2-5; 7 nucleotides agree with TRBD1. The J call could be wrong; TRBJ2-7 is a better fit for the DNA end. This CDR3 has 14 residues. Germline assignment: CDR1 SGHRS and CDR2 YFSETQ. The DNA for the CDR3 is TGCGCCAGCAGCTTGGGGCAGGGGGTCTACGAGCAGTACTTC. Protein: CASSLGQGVYEQYF.

In its sample, this clone was seen once. The V and J genes are TRBV5-6 and TRBJ2-3; D is possibly TRBD2 (6 bases). The V and J ends lost 0 bases and 1 base respectively, with 15 bases between them. CDR1 and CDR2 (germline): SGHDT, YYEEEE. The length of the CDR3 is 17 residues. The DNA for the CDR3 is TGTGCCAGCAGCTTGGCGCTAGCGATAGATCGCACAGATACGCAGTATTTT. Translation gives CASSLALAIDRTDTQYF.

The chain is built from TRBV5-5 and TRBJ1-5; D gene ambiguous. The germline gives CDR1 SGHKS, CDR2 YYEKEE (reference sequence). The CDR3 extends over 14 amino acids. The V and J ends lost 2 bases and 0 bases respectively, with 6 bases between them. The CDR3 nucleotides are TGTGCCAGCAGCTTCTTACTTAGCAATCAGCCCCAGCATTTT. This encodes CASSFLLSNQPQHF.

This chain joins TRBV5-1 and TRBJ1-2; tentative D call: TRBD1 (6 bases). Germline V lookup: CDR1 SGHRS, CDR2 YFSETQ. The CDR3 loop spans 14 amino acids. V was clipped by 0 bases and J by 3 bases, with 9 bases between them. CDR3 sequence reads: CASSLGDIYYGYTF. CDR3 sequence (DNA): TGCGCCAGCAGCTTGGGGGACATCTACTATGGCTACACCTTC.

V usage is TRBV6-5 and J usage is TRBJ2-5; 8 positions agree with TRBD1. The DNA end is more similar to TRBJ2-7, so the J call may be wrong. Looked up from germline, CDR1 is MNHEY and CDR2 is SVGAGI. The CDR3 runs 15 residues. CDR3 region: CASSYSGTGGYEQYF. CDR3 nucleotides: TGTGCCAGCAGTTACTCGGGTACAGGGGGCTACGAGCAGTACTTC.

This clone appeared a few times. The J gene is TRBJ2-1, the V gene TRBV6-1; 8 bases line up with TRBD2. The germline V gene has CDR1 MNHNS and CDR2 SASEGT. With V trimmed by 6 bases and J by 9 bases, 10 bases remained unmatched. This CDR3 contains 14 residues. The CDR3, as DNA: TGTGCCAGCAGCCTCGGGGGGGCGCGTTTTGAGCAGTTCTTC. This codes for CASSLGGARFEQFF.

V usage is TRBV5-4 and J usage is TRBJ2-1; tentative D call: TRBD1 (6 bases). Deletions cut 4 bases from V and 9 bases from J, with 11 bases between. This CDR3 has 12 residues. Germline CDR1 and CDR2: SGHNT and YYREEE (reference sequence). CDR3 in amino acids: CASSGKTGEQFF. CDR3 bases: TGTGCCAGCAGCGGAAAGACAGGTGAGCAGTTCTTC. Complete variable domain (other parts from reference TRBV5-4 and TRBJ2-1): ETGVTQSPTHLIKTRGQQVTLRCSSQSGHNTVSWYQQALGQGPQFIFQYYREEENGRGNFPPRFSGLQFPNYSSELNVNALELDDSALYLCASSGKTGEQFFGPGTRLTVL.

The genes are TRBV7-3 and TRBJ1-2; 9 bases map to TRBD1. CDR1 and CDR2 from the germline V gene are SGHTA and FQGTGA. Trimming removed 6 bases from V and 4 bases from J; junction bases left unmatched: 6. CDR3 length equals 14 residues. The CDR3: CASRDRGGGYGYTF. The CDR3, as DNA: TGTGCCAGCAGGGACAGGGGAGGAGGCTATGGCTACACCTTC.

The V and J genes are TRBV7-2 and TRBJ1-2; 8 bases map to TRBD1. CDR3 length: 18 amino acids. The germline gives CDR1 SGHTA, CDR2 FQGNSA. The ends lost 5 bases at V and 0 bases at J; junction bases unmatched: 14. CDR3 sequence (DNA): TGTGCCAGCAGCCCAATCCGGGACAGGAACGACCCTAACTATGGCTACACCTTC. It encodes CASSPIRDRNDPNYGYTF.